The present T cell receptor (beta chain) was sequenced within a study of graft-versus-host responses after intestinal transplantation. Produced via immunoSEQ multiplex PCR; TCRdb's table is partial and in-frame only. The sample shows roughly 100,000 clones, approximately 93% of them seen only once. The count of this clone is one. The antigen is unknown. This TCR derives from a human donor who received an intestinal transplant. This specimen consisted of unstimulated CD8+ T cells sorted from spleen or lymph node cells, obtained before intestinal transplant.

CDR3 in DNA: TGTGCCAGCAGCACCAGCGGGGGAACCTACGAGCAGTACTTC. Residues: CASSTSGGTYEQYF. The chain uses TRBV5-4 and TRBJ2-7; 8 positions match TRBD2. The CDR3 length is 14 residues. The trim removed 4 bases at V and 2 bases at J, leaving 5 bases unmatched. Germline lookup yields CDR1 SGHNT and CDR2 YYREEE (reference sequence).